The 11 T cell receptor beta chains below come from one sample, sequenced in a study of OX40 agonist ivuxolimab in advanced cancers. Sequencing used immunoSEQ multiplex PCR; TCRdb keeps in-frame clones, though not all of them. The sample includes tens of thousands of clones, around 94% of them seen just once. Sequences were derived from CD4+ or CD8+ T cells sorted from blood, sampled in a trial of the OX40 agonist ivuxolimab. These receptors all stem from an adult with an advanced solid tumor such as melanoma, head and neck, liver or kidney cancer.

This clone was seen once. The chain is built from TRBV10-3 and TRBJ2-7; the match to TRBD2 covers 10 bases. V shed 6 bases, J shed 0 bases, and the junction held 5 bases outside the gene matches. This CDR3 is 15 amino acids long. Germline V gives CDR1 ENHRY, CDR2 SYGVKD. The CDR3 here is CAIRLGLADSYEQYF. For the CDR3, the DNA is TGTGCCATCAGACTCGGACTAGCGGACTCCTACGAGCAGTACTTC.

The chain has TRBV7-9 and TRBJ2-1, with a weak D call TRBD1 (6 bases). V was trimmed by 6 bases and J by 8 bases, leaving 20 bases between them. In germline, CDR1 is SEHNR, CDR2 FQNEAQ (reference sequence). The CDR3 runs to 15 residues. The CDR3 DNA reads TGTGCCAGCAGTTCACGGGACACCACATACTATGAGCAGTTCTTC. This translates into CASSSRDTTYYEQFF.

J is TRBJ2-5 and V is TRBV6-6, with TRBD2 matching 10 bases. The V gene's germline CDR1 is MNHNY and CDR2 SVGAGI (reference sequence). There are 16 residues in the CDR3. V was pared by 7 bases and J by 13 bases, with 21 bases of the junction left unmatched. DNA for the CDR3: TGTGCCAGCACCAATGGGTTCGGACTAGCGGACTCATCTCTGTACTTC. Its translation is CASTNGFGLADSSLYF.

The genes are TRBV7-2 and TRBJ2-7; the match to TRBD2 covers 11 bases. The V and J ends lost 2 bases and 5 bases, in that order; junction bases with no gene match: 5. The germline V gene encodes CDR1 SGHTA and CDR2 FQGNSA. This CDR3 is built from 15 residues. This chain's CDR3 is CASSLLAGGPHEQYF. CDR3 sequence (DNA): TGTGCCAGCAGCTTACTAGCGGGAGGCCCCCACGAGCAGTACTTC.

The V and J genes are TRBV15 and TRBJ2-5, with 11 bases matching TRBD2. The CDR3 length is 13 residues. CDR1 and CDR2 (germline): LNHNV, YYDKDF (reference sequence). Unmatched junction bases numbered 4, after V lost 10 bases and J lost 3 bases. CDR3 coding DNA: TGTGCCATGAAGACTAGCGGGAAAGAGACCCAGTACTTC. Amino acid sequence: CAMKTSGKETQYF.

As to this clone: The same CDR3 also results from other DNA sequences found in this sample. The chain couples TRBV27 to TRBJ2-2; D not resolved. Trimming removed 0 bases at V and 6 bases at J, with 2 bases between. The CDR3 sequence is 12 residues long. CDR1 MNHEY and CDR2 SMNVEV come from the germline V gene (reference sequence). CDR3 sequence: CASSLSAGELFF. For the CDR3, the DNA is TGTGCCAGCAGTTTATCCGCCGGGGAGCTGTTTTTT.

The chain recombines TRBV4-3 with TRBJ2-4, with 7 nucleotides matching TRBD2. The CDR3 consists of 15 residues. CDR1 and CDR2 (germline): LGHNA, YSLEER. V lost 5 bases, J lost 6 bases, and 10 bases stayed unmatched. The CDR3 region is CASSKDRGEVNIQYF. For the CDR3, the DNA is TGCGCCAGCAGCAAGGACCGGGGGGAGGTAAACATTCAGTACTTC.

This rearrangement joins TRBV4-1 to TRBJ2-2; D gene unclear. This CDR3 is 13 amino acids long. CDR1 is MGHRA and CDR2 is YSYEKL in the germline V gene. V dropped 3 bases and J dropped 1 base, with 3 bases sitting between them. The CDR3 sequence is CASSQKNTGELFF. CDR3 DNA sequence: TGCGCCAGCAGCCAGAAGAACACCGGGGAGCTGTTTTTT.

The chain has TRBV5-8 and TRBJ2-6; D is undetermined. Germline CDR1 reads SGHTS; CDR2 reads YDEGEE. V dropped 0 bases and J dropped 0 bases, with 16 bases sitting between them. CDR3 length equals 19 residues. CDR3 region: CASSLDRARIASGANVLTF. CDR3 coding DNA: TGTGCCAGCAGCTTGGACCGGGCGCGGATTGCCTCTGGGGCCAACGTCCTGACTTTC.

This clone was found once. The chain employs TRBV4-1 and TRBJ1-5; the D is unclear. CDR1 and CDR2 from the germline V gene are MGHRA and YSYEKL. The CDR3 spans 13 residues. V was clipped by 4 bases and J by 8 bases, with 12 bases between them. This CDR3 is CASSLHREEPQHF. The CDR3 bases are TGCGCCAGCAGCCTCCACCGGGAGGAGCCCCAGCATTTT.

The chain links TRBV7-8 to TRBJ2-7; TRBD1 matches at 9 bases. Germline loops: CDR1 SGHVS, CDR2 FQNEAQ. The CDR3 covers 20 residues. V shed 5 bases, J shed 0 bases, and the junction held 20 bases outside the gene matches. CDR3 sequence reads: CASSPRGDRDRAYFSYEQYF. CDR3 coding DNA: TGTGCCAGCAGCCCTAGAGGGGACCGGGACAGGGCCTACTTCTCCTACGAGCAGTACTTC.